Below, 14 T cell receptor beta chains from the same sample are listed, as sequenced in a study of human T cells and chemical hapten exposure. Stated time point: pre-sensitization, week 0. Treatment here: therapeutic diphenylcyclopropenone sensitization with weekly scalp DPC. Via MiXCR, TCRdb re-called the RACE reads, giving one row per CDR3 protein. The sample has roughly 380,000 distinct CDR3 sequences; roughly 5.3% are singletons. Sequences were derived from whole blood, sampled in connection with sensitization to the hapten diphenylcyclopropenone (DPC). The receptors originated from a woman in her forties or fifties with alopecia areata. Some clones in this sample may be carry-over from other donors' samples.

This clonotype was counted a few times. This chain connects TRBV6-5 to TRBJ2-2, with D perhaps TRBD2 (6 bases). Germline V gene data show CDR1 as MNHEY and CDR2 as SVGAGI. There are 16 residues in the CDR3. Trimming removed 6 bases from V and 3 bases from J, with 17 bases in between. In DNA form, the CDR3 reads TGTGCCAGCAGCCCGGCGGGTAGCGGCCACACCGGGGAGCTGTTTTTT. Translation: CASSPAGSGHTGELFF.

The chain joins TRBV7-3 to TRBJ1-1, with TRBD1 identical over 7 bases. Germline loops: CDR1 SGHTA, CDR2 FQGTGA. V shed 5 bases and J 5 bases; nucleotides not matched to a gene: 8. This CDR3 region has 14 residues. The CDR3 DNA is TGTGCCAGCAGCCCCCAACACAGGGGTACTGAAGCTTTCTTT. This encodes CASSPQHRGTEAFF.

The chain combines TRBV3-1 with TRBJ2-1; D possibly corresponds to TRBD1 (7 bases). The CDR3 loop spans 12 amino acids. Germline V CDR1 and CDR2: LGHDT, YNNKEL (reference sequence). The germline V and J ends were trimmed by 4 bases and 13 bases, with 14 bases remaining between them. CDR3 loop: CASSLGRGAQFF. The CDR3 DNA is TGTGCCAGCAGCCTAGGCAGGGGGGCCCAGTTCTTC.

This chain joins TRBV29-1 and TRBJ2-5; the D gene is possibly TRBD1 (5 bases). Trimming removed 6 bases from V and 9 bases from J, with 8 bases in between. The CDR3 is 9 residues long. Germline V gene sequence: CDR1 SQVTM, CDR2 ANQGSEA. This CDR3 is CSVGAAQYF. In nucleotides, the CDR3 is TGCAGCGTAGGGGCGGCCCAGTACTTC.

This rearrangement joins TRBV7-3 to TRBJ1-1; 10 positions agree with TRBD1. The CDR3 contains 15 residues. The germline V gene encodes CDR1 SGHTA and CDR2 FQGTGA. Losses at the gene ends were 6 bases for V and 6 bases for J; bases not matched to a gene: 10. As DNA, the CDR3 is TGTGCCAGCAGTTCTGCCGGGACAGGGGTTTCTGAAGCTTTCTTT. It encodes CASSSAGTGVSEAFF. The full variable domain, completed using reference TRBV7-3 and TRBJ1-1, is GAGVSQTPSNKVTEKGKYVELRCDPISGHTALYWYRQSLGQGPEFLIYFQGTGAADDSGLPNDRFFAVRPEGSVSTLKIQRTERGDSAVYLCASSSAGTGVSEAFFGQGTRLTVV.

The chain carries TRBV28 and TRBJ1-6; D unclear. The CDR3 has 12 amino acids. The germline V gene has CDR1 MDHEN and CDR2 SYDVKM. The V end lost 5 bases, the J end lost 6 bases, and 5 bases lay between the germline ends. The CDR3 DNA reads as TGTGCCAGCAGTCCCCTTAATTCACCCCTCCACTTT. It yields the protein CASSPLNSPLHF.

This clonotype has a count of ten or more. The chain joins TRBV5-1 to TRBJ2-7; D possibly corresponds to TRBD2 (5 bases). Germline CDR1 reads SGHRS; CDR2 reads YFSETQ. The CDR3 spans 13 residues. V was clipped by 3 bases and J by 2 bases, with 9 bases between them. The CDR3, as DNA: TGCGCCAGCAGCTCGGGGTCAACCTACGAGCAGTACTTC. Translation gives CASSSGSTYEQYF.

This clonotype was seen more than once but under ten times. Here the CDR3 reads CASSKTVNYGYTF. The CDR3 nucleotides read TGTGCCAGCAGTAAGACGGTTAACTATGGCTACACCTTC. V usage is TRBV27 and J usage is TRBJ1-2; D not certain. This CDR3 has 13 amino acids. CDR1 is MNHEY and CDR2 is SMNVEV in the germline V gene (reference sequence). Trimming took 5 bases from V and 1 from J, leaving 8 bases between them.

This clonotype has a handful of counts. The DNA for the CDR3 is TGTGCCATCAGTGAGGGGGGGCCAGTCAATCAGCCCCAGCATTTT. It is translated as CAISEGGPVNQPQHF. The V and J genes are TRBV10-3 and TRBJ1-5; a weak D match, TRBD1 (6 bases). CDR1 ENHRY and CDR2 SYGVKD come from the germline V gene. The CDR3 spans 15 residues. The germline V and J ends were trimmed by 2 bases and 3 bases, with 11 bases remaining between them.

This clonotype occurred many times. The rearrangement joins TRBV20-1 to TRBJ1-2; 7 bases align to TRBD1. CDR1 is DFQATT, CDR2 SNEGSKA, per germline (reference sequence). V lost 5 bases to trimming and J lost 3 bases; unmatched junction nucleotides: 6. The CDR3 has 13 residues. CDR3 in amino acids: CSARQGRDYGYTF. DNA of the CDR3: TGCAGTGCTCGACAGGGACGCGACTATGGCTACACCTTC.

The chain is built from TRBV7-9 and TRBJ2-7; TRBD2 might be the D (6 bases). In germline, CDR1 is SEHNR, CDR2 FQNEAQ (reference sequence). There are 17 residues in the CDR3. The ends were cut back, 0 bases at V and 2 bases at J, with 17 bases in the middle. Written as DNA, the CDR3 is TGTGCCAGCAGCTTAGCTTTCCGAGGCGGGACTGCCTACGAGCAGTACTTC. Encoded protein: CASSLAFRGGTAYEQYF.

This clonotype was observed a handful of times. The chain uses TRBV6-5 and TRBJ1-1; a possible D gene is TRBD1 (6 bases). Germline assignment: CDR1 MNHEY and CDR2 SVGAGI. Trimming shortened V by 6 bases and J by 1 base, and 18 bases separated the two germline ends. This CDR3 is built from 16 residues. CDR3 protein: CASSLGAGVGNTEAFF. The CDR3 DNA follows: TGTGCCAGCAGCCTGGGGGCTGGGGTTGGGAACACTGAAGCTTTCTTT.

At least ten counts were recorded for this clonotype. The rearrangement joins TRBV29-1 to TRBJ2-7; perhaps TRBD2 as D (5 bases). Trimming shortened V by 3 bases and J by 7 bases, and 19 bases separated the two germline ends. This CDR3 spans 14 amino acids. Per germline, CDR1 SQVTM and CDR2 ANQGSEA. As DNA, the CDR3 is TGCAGCGTTGATCTAAAGGGCCCCTCGGGGGAGCAGTACTTC. Its translation: CSVDLKGPSGEQYF.

This clonotype was counted at least ten times. The genes are TRBV4-2 and TRBJ2-7; 7 bases line up with TRBD1. The CDR3 is made up of 15 amino acids. J was trimmed by 2 bases and V by 1 base; bases with no gene match: 5. Germline V CDR1 and CDR2: LGHNA, YNFKEQ. The CDR3 protein is CASSQVGQTTYEQYF. Written as DNA, the CDR3 is TGTGCCAGCAGCCAAGTGGGACAGACTACCTACGAGCAGTACTTC.